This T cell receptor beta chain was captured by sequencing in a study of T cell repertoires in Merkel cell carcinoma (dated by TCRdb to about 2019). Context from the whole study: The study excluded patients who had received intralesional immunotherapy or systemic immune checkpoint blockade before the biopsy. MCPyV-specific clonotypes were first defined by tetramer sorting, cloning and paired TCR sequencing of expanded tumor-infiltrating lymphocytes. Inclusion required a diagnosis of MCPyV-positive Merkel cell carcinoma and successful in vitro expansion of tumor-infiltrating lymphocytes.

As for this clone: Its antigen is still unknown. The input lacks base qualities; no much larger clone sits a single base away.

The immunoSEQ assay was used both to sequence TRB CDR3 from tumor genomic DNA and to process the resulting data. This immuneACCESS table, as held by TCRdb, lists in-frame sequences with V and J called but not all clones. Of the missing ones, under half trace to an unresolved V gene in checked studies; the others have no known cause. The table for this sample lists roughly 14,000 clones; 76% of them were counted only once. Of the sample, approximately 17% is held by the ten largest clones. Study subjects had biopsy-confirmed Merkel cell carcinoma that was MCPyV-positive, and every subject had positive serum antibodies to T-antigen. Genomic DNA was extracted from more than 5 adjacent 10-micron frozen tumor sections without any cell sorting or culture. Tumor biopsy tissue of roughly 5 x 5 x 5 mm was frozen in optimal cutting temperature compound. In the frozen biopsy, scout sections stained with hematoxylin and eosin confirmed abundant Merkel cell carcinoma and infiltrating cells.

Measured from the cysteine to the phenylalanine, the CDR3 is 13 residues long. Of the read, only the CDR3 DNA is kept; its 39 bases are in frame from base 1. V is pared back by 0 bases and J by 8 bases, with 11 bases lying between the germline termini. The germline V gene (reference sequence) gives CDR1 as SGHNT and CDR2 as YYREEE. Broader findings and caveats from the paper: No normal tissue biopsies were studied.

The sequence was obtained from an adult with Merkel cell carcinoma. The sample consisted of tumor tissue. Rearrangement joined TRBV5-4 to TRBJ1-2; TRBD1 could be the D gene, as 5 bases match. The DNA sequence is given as TGTGCCAGCAGCTTGGGCAGGGAGGACGGCTACACCTTC. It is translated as CASSLGREDGYTF. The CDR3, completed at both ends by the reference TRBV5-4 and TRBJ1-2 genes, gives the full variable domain ETGVTQSPTHLIKTRGQQVTLRCSSQSGHNTVSWYQQALGQGPQFIFQYYREEENGRGNFPPRFSGLQFPNYSSELNVNALELDDSALYLCASSLGREDGYTFGSGTRLTVV.